The next 7 T cell receptor beta chains were all read from a single sample in a study of cytomegalovirus exposure and HLA in healthy donors. PCR employed 60 Vbeta and 13 Jbeta primers. TCRdb's table, derived via immunoSEQ multiplex PCR, lists solely in-frame clones and lacks some. The table records 150,000 to 200,000 clones, around 83% of them present only once. Material for sequencing was PBMCs. The receptors here all came from a man in his late teens or twenties in good health and CMV-seropositive.

This chain connects TRBV19 to TRBJ1-5; TRBD1 aligns across 7 bases. V lost 1 base, J lost 2 bases, and 5 bases stayed unmatched. Germline CDR1 and CDR2: LNHDA and SQIVND (reference sequence). This CDR3 has 16 amino acids. The CDR3 loop is CASSIVEGAGNQPQHF. The DNA of the CDR3 is TGTGCCAGTAGTATAGTAGAGGGGGCGGGCAATCAGCCCCAGCATTTT.

The chain joins TRBV7-2 to TRBJ1-5; no clear D gene. CDR1 is SGHTA, CDR2 FQGNSA, per germline. There are 15 residues in the CDR3. V lost 5 bases to trimming and J lost 2 bases, with 13 bases between them. The CDR3 DNA reads as TGTGCCAGCAGCCCGGGTCAGCCCGGCAATCAGCCCCAGCATTTT. It yields the protein CASSPGQPGNQPQHF.

This chain uses TRBV5-5 with TRBJ1-4, with 9 bases aligning to TRBD1. CDR1 and CDR2 (germline): SGHKS, YYEKEE (reference sequence). The CDR3 spans 15 residues. The junction had 1 base not matched to a gene; V was cut back by 0 bases and J by 4 bases. The CDR3 DNA is TGTGCCAGCAGCTTGGGACAGGGGGTTAATGAAAAACTGTTTTTT. It specifies CASSLGQGVNEKLFF.

Details on this clone: Compared with germline, one end of the junction differs, possibly owing to a read error. The chain is built from TRBV19 and TRBJ2-6; D may be TRBD1 (6 bases). This CDR3 comprises 19 residues. Germline loops: CDR1 LNHDA, CDR2 SQIVND (reference sequence). The CDR3: CASSLDTGTPASGANGLTF. CDR3 sequence (DNA): TGTGCCAGTAGCCTGGATACCGGGACACCAGCCTCTGGGGCCAACGGCCTGACTTTC.

The chain uses TRBV2 and TRBJ1-1; no definite D call. This CDR3 contains 13 residues. V lost 9 bases and J lost 3, with 14 bases in between. The germline CDR1 and CDR2 sequences are SNHLY and FYNNEI. The CDR3 loop reads CARLLAMDTEAFF. The CDR3 DNA follows: TGTGCCAGACTCCTCGCCATGGACACTGAAGCTTTCTTT.

This chain links TRBV27 with TRBJ1-1; D might be TRBD1 (5 bases). The germline V gene encodes CDR1 MNHEY and CDR2 SMNVEV (reference sequence). The ends were cut back, 0 bases at V and 3 bases at J, with 8 bases in the middle. The CDR3 spans 14 residues. DNA for the CDR3: TGTGCCAGCAGTTTATCCGGGGGTTACACTGAAGCTTTCTTT. Translating gives CASSLSGGYTEAFF.

V is TRBV4-3 and J is TRBJ2-2, with TRBD2 matching over 15 bases. Trimming removed 6 bases from V and 6 bases from J; junction bases left unmatched: 2. The CDR3 totals 15 residues. CDR1 is LGHNA and CDR2 is YSLEER in the germline V gene. CDR3 nucleotide sequence: TGCGCCAGCAGTCGGACTAGCGGGGGGGCCGGGGAGCTGTTTTTT. It is translated as CASSRTSGGAGELFF.